This T cell receptor (beta chain) originates from a study of blood T cell repertoires in COVID-19 (TCRdb year 2020). Some background on the complete study: The collaborator samples originated in the United States, Italy and Spain and spanned the acute and convalescent phases of COVID-19. The dataset comprised deeply sampled blood TCRbeta repertoires from subjects exposed to, actively infected with, or recovered from COVID-19. Where available, HLA class I and class II types were taken from metadata supplied by the sample provider and were not determined by assay-based typing. A freely available public database, intended as a resource for researchers studying the immune response to SARS-CoV-2, is where the repertoires were released. The samples were drawn from the first 160 participants of the ongoing ImmuneRACE study and from about 1,200 subjects provided by 6 global collaborators. Sample metadata almost always included a de-identified subject ID, COVID-19 status, age in years and sex. The prospective study material was composed of cDNA or gDNA derived from T cells, B-cell-depleted T cells, or PBMCs. Overall study results and their limits: Clinical and demographic metadata were provided uncurated, with the amount varying by source and participant.

From the cysteine through the phenylalanine, the CDR3 covers 14 amino acids. Left in the record is the CDR3 DNA by itself, 42 bases read in frame from the first base. V was cut back by 1 base and J by 2 bases, leaving a gap of 12 bases between them. CDR1 GTSNPN and CDR2 SVGIG were looked up in the germline V gene (reference sequence). TCRbeta CDR3 regions were amplified from genomic DNA by means of the immunoSEQ Assay, a bias-controlled multiplex PCR. Concerning the study's data processing: Nucleated cell counts per sample were estimated from amplification of reference gene primers within the assay. To quantify the absolute abundance of each unique TCRbeta CDR3 rearrangement, sequence reads were collapsed and filtered. For each sample, productive Simpson clonality was calculated by taking the square root of Simpson's diversity index across productive rearrangements. In TCRdb, the immuneACCESS table is reduced to in-frame sequences with V and J assigned. These tables do not hold every clone; where another copy was compared, an unresolved V gene accounts for under half, and the others remain unexplained. The D gene and trimming were derived from the DNA, and the V and J assignments and clone size from that table. This sample comprises about 440,000 clones, 70% to 90% of them detected only once. The top ten clonotypes cover roughly 1.9% of the sample.

The table lists this clone with a count of one. The antigen this receptor binds is unknown. No base quality information exists; no much larger clone differs at one position. In the prospective study, participants were roughly 18 to 100 years old, resided in about two dozen geographic areas of the United States, and were enrolled through a virtual design. Cohort assignment in the prospective study relied on participant-reported clinical history from a screening survey and a study questionnaire. In the prospective study, mobile phlebotomists collected whole blood, serum and a nasopharyngeal or oropharyngeal swab from each participant. Over a roughly 2-month period, participants in the prospective study had the option of providing additional blood draws and questionnaires. Blood samples from the prospective study were shipped frozen or at room temperature prior to DNA extraction.

This receptor was identified in a woman aged 18-35 years with acute COVID-19. The chain is encoded by TRBV30 joined to TRBJ2-7; the D gene is perhaps TRBD2, on 5 matching bases. The material sequenced was PBMCs or T cells enriched from blood (not recorded which). CDR3 region: CAWSDSGVPYEQYF. The bases read TGTGCCTGGAGTGACAGCGGTGTACCCTACGAGCAGTACTTC.